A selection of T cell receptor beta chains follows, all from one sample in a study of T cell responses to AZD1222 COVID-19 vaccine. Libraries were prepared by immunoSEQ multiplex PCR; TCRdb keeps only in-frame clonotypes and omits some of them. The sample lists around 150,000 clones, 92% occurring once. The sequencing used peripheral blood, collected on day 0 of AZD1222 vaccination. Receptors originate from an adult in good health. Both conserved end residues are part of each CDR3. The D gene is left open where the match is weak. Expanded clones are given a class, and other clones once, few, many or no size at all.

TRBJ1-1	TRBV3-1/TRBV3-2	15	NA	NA	CASSPLVQANTEAFF
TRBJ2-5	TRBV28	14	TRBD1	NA	CASSLGQGVETQYF
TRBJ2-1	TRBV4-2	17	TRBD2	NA	CASSPTPSGRSYNEQFF
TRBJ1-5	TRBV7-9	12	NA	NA	CASSLPYQPQHF
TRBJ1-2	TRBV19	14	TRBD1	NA	CASTGTGGRYGYTF
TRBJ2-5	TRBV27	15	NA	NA	CASSSQVPPRGTQYF
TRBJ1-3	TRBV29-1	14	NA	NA	CSVMTILSGNTIYF
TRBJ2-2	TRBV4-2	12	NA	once	CASSQAGGELFF
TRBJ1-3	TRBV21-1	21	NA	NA	CASSKAIRGFFSGPSGNTIYF
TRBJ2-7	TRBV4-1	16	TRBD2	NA	CASSQDLGGRAYEQYF
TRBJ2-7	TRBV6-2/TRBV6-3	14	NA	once	CASSFVDGAYEQYF
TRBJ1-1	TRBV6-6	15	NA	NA	CAGKAKRGVETEAFF
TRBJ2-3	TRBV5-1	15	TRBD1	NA	CASSPDRGLPDTQYF
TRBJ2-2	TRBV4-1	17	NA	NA	CASSQVSYSSFPGELFF
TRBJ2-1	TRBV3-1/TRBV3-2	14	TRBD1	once	CASSQYAGGREQFF
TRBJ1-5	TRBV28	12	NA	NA	CASTGIGQPQHF
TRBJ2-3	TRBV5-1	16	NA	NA	CASASDAGAAADTQYF
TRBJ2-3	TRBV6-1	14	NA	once	CASSEGQYTDTQYF
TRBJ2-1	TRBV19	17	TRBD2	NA	CASSPLSGGRINNEQFF
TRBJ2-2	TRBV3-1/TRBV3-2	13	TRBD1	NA	CASGTVNTGELFF
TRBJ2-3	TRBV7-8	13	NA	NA	CASSYQYSDTQYF
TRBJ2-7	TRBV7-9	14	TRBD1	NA	CASSLGDRAREQYF